Below are 3 T cell receptor beta chains sequenced from a single sample in a study of shared clonotypes between healthy human individuals. The repertoire was sequenced with immunoSEQ multiplex PCR; TCRdb's copy has only in-frame clones and lacks some. The sample carries about 2.1 million clones, 93% recorded once. The naive CD8 population came from CD45RO-negative cells selected for CCR7, without terminally differentiated effector memory CD45RA+ cells. The specimen sequenced was naive CD8+ T cells from PBMCs. The receptors shown here come from a man aged 18 to 29 in good health. Some clones in this sample may be carry-over from other donors' samples.

This clone has only a few counts. The chain uses TRBV29-1 and TRBJ1-5; 9 bases agree with TRBD1. The germline V gene encodes CDR1 SQVTM and CDR2 ANQGSEA. The junction had 6 bases not matched to a gene; V was cut back by 6 bases and J by 3 bases. The CDR3 has 14 residues. The CDR3 region has the DNA TGCAGCGTCCTGGACAGGGGCGCCAATCAGCCCCAGCATTTT. It is translated as CSVLDRGANQPQHF.

The chain combines TRBV28 with TRBJ1-4, with a tentative D call TRBD1 (6 bases). Per the germline V gene, CDR1 is MDHEN and CDR2 is SYDVKM. This CDR3 region has 14 residues. The V end lost 2 bases, the J end lost 8 bases, and 12 bases lay between the germline ends. The CDR3 sequence is CASSLQGSWEKLFF. CDR3 nucleotide sequence: TGTGCCAGCAGTTTACAGGGGAGTTGGGAAAAACTGTTTTTT.

V gene TRBV27 combines with J gene TRBJ2-2; 8 bases agree with TRBD1. CDR1 is MNHEY and CDR2 is SMNVEV in the germline V gene (reference sequence). CDR3 length equals 16 residues. J lost 7 bases, V lost 7 bases, and 14 bases had no gene match. CDR3 in amino acids: CASMYLQGAYGGELFF. The CDR3 DNA reads as TGTGCCAGCATGTACCTTCAGGGGGCGTATGGCGGGGAGCTGTTTTTT.